A single sample gave rise to the 26 T cell receptor beta chains below, sequenced in a study of cytomegalovirus exposure and HLA in healthy donors. Primers for the PCR totalled 60 Vbeta and 13 Jbeta. Data came from immunoSEQ multiplex PCR; TCRdb stores just in-frame clones and leaves some out. The table includes under 200,000 clones, 10% to 15% detected once. Sequenced material: PBMCs. The source of these receptors is a man over 45 in good health and CMV-seropositive.

CDR3 region: CASSVGQGKSYEQYF. The DNA for the CDR3 is TGTGCCAGCAGCGTCGGGCAGGGAAAGTCCTACGAGCAGTACTTC. The chain employs TRBV9 and TRBJ2-7, with a weak D call TRBD1 (5 bases). This CDR3 is built from 15 residues. Trimming removed 2 bases from V and 1 base from J, with 13 bases in between. The germline CDR1 and CDR2 sequences are SGDLS and YYNGEE.

A few counts support this clone. The chain has TRBV5-4 and TRBJ1-2; the match to TRBD1 covers 12 bases. The CDR3 consists of 14 residues. After removal of 3 bases from V and 6 bases from J, the junction contained 3 bases not matched to a gene. The germline V gene encodes CDR1 SGHNT and CDR2 YYREEE (reference sequence). CDR3 region: CASSWRDRGHGYTF. The DNA for the CDR3 is TGTGCCAGCAGCTGGAGGGACAGGGGGCATGGCTACACCTTC. The full variable domain, its missing parts supplied by reference TRBV5-4 and TRBJ1-2, is ETGVTQSPTHLIKTRGQQVTLRCSSQSGHNTVSWYQQALGQGPQFIFQYYREEENGRGNFPPRFSGLQFPNYSSELNVNALELDDSALYLCASSWRDRGHGYTFGSGTRLTVV.

In the case of this clone: An end of the junction does not agree with germline; a read error may underlie this. V is TRBV28 and J is TRBJ1-2; the D gene is possibly TRBD1 (6 bases). This CDR3 spans 14 amino acids. The germline gives CDR1 MDHEN, CDR2 SYDVKM. The CDR3 region is CASIPGGGSYGYPF. The CDR3 nucleotides read TGTGCCAGCATCCCCGGGGGGGGCAGCTATGGCTACCCCTTC.

This rearrangement joins TRBV6-5 to TRBJ1-6; D may be TRBD1 (5 bases). V dropped 2 bases and J dropped 10 bases, with 18 bases sitting between them. The CDR3 totals 16 residues. CDR1 MNHEY and CDR2 SVGAGI come from the germline V gene. The CDR3, as DNA: TGTGCCAGCAGTTACGGTTGGAAAGGGGAAATGTCACCCCTCCACTTT. This translates into CASSYGWKGEMSPLHF.

The rearrangement joins TRBV5-1 to TRBJ2-5; 9 positions match TRBD2. The germline gives CDR1 SGHRS, CDR2 YFSETQ. The V segment lost 0 bases and the J segment 3 bases; nucleotides outside the gene matches: 3. The CDR3 is made up of 15 amino acids. CDR3 DNA sequence: TGCGCCAGCAGCTTGGGGTCTAGCGGGGAAGAGACCCAGTACTTC. It yields the protein CASSLGSSGEETQYF.

The rearrangement links TRBV18 to TRBJ1-1; possible D gene TRBD1, 6 bases. The CDR3 is 13 residues long. The germline V gene encodes CDR1 KGHSH and CDR2 LQKENI. The V end lost 3 bases, the J end lost 1 base, and 6 bases lay between the germline ends. CDR3 in DNA: TGTGCCAGCTCACCGGGACAGAACACTGAAGCTTTCTTT. The encoded protein is CASSPGQNTEAFF.

This clone was recorded a few times. The chain is built from TRBV6-6 and TRBJ1-2; the D is unclear. Trimming took off 6 bases at V and 2 bases at J, with 4 bases between the two ends. The CDR3 loop spans 11 amino acids. Germline V gene data show CDR1 as MNHNY and CDR2 as SVGAGI (reference sequence). The CDR3 nucleotides read TGTGCCAGCAGCTCGAACTATGGCTACACCTTC. Translated: CASSSNYGYTF.

This clone occurred a few times. J is TRBJ1-6 and V is TRBV30; D is unclear. The CDR3 length is 12 residues. V was clipped by 6 bases and J by 4 bases, with 7 bases between them. The V gene's germline CDR1 is GTSNPN and CDR2 SVGIG (reference sequence). The CDR3 reads CACPGYNSPLHF. CDR3 DNA: TGTGCCTGCCCGGGTTATAATTCACCCCTCCACTTT.

This clone was counted a few times. This chain uses TRBV9 with TRBJ2-3; 8 bases map to TRBD2. After removal of 2 bases from V and 0 bases from J, the junction contained 2 bases not matched to a gene. CDR3 length equals 15 residues. Germline assignment: CDR1 SGDLS and CDR2 YYNGEE. Written as DNA, the CDR3 is TGTGCCAGCAGCGTTAGCGGGACTAGCACAGATACGCAGTATTTT. It specifies CASSVSGTSTDTQYF.

The chain employs TRBV18 and TRBJ1-1; D is ambiguous. The CDR3 has 15 amino acids. Germline assignment: CDR1 KGHSH and CDR2 LQKENI. Trimming left V 4 bases short and J 1 base short, with 13 bases between. The CDR3 nucleotides read TGTGCCAGCTCACTCCCTTTGACTCCGAACACTGAAGCTTTCTTT. It specifies CASSLPLTPNTEAFF. Full variable domain (outside the CDR3, taken from reference TRBV18 and TRBJ1-1): NAGVMQNPRHLVRRRGQEARLRCSPMKGHSHVYWYRQLPEEGLKFMVYLQKENIIDESGMPKERFSAEFPKEGPSILRIQQVVRGDSAAYFCASSLPLTPNTEAFFGQGTRLTVV.

This clone has a handful of counts. The chain recombines TRBV10-2 with TRBJ1-6; possible D gene TRBD1, 5 bases. The CDR3 has 14 residues. Deletions cut 3 bases from V and 7 bases from J, with 10 bases between. Germline V gives CDR1 WSHSY, CDR2 SAAADI. The CDR3, as DNA: TGCGCCAGCAGTGACGCCCCAGGGAATTCACCCCTCCACTTT. Protein product: CASSDAPGNSPLHF.

The V and J genes are TRBV29-1 and TRBJ2-1, with TRBD2 identical over 9 bases. CDR3 length: 14 amino acids. CDR1 is SQVTM and CDR2 is ANQGSEA in the germline V gene. Trimming cost V 5 bases and J 4 bases; bases outside gene matches: 6. This chain's CDR3 is CSVSTSGLYNEQFF. Written as DNA, the CDR3 is TGCAGCGTTTCAACTAGCGGGCTATACAATGAGCAGTTCTTC.

This clone was recorded a few times. The chain combines TRBV2 with TRBJ1-6, with 7 nucleotides matching TRBD1. The J segment lost 7 bases and the V segment lost 10 bases, leaving 13 bases of the junction unmatched. The CDR3 loop spans 15 amino acids. Germline values: CDR1 SNHLY, CDR2 FYNNEI. In DNA, the CDR3 is TGTGCCAACTGTAAAGAGGGGACAGCGAATTCACCCCTCCACTTT. This codes for CANCKEGTANSPLHF.

There are a few counts of this clone. The chain recombines TRBV27 with TRBJ1-1; no reliable D call. This CDR3 has 13 residues. In germline, CDR1 is MNHEY, CDR2 SMNVEV (reference sequence). V was trimmed by 6 bases and J by 0 bases, leaving 8 bases between them. The CDR3 is CASSSRMNTEAFF. In DNA form, the CDR3 reads TGTGCCAGCAGCTCGCGAATGAACACTGAAGCTTTCTTT.

This rearrangement joins TRBV7-6 to TRBJ2-3; D perhaps matches TRBD2 (5 bases). CDR1 is SGHVS and CDR2 is FNYEAQ in the germline V gene. The CDR3 loop spans 14 amino acids. Trimming pared 3 bases from V and 3 bases from J, leaving 10 bases between. The CDR3 protein is CASSFHEGTDTQYF. The CDR3 DNA is TGTGCCAGCAGCTTTCACGAGGGAACAGATACGCAGTATTTT.

The chain is built from TRBV4-1 and TRBJ2-3; 9 bases fit TRBD2. The CDR3 is made up of 16 amino acids. V gave up 0 bases and J gave up 5 bases; unmatched junction bases: 6. Germline CDR1 and CDR2: MGHRA and YSYEKL. The CDR3, as DNA: TGCGCCAGCAGCCAAGAGAAGCGGGGGGTGGTAGATACGCAGTATTTT. Residues: CASSQEKRGVVDTQYF.

This sequence joins TRBV6-6 and TRBJ1-1; D is unclear. V lost 8 bases to trimming and J lost 1 base, with 14 bases between them. CDR3 length equals 14 residues. Germline V gene lookup returns CDR1 MNHNY and CDR2 SVGAGI (reference sequence). CDR3 coding DNA: TGTGCCAGCCGGGGAGGTACTAAGAACACTGAAGCTTTCTTT. This codes for CASRGGTKNTEAFF.

This clone has only a few counts. The chain couples TRBV5-4 to TRBJ1-3; the match to TRBD1 covers 9 bases. This CDR3 has 15 amino acids. Germline-derived CDR1 and CDR2 are SGHNT and YYREEE (reference sequence). V shed 2 bases and J 4 bases; nucleotides not matched to a gene: 4. CDR3 sequence (DNA): TGTGCCAGCAGCTTCGACAGGGGGTCAGGAAACACCATATATTTT. This translates into CASSFDRGSGNTIYF.

This clone was seen more than once but under ten times. CDR3 DNA sequence: TGTGCCAGCAGGGACCGGGACAGCTCCTACGAGCAGTACTTC. Translating gives CASRDRDSSYEQYF. The chain links TRBV6-1 to TRBJ2-7; TRBD1 agrees at 7 bases. This CDR3 is built from 14 residues. V shed 6 bases, J shed 0 bases, and the junction held 5 bases outside the gene matches. Germline CDR1 reads MNHNS; CDR2 reads SASEGT.

This clone has only a few counts. The V and J genes are TRBV6-6 and TRBJ2-3; D uncertain. The CDR3 is 16 amino acids. From germline, CDR1 is MNHNY and CDR2 SVGAGI (reference sequence). Trimming removed 6 bases from V and 3 bases from J, with 19 bases in between. The CDR3 bases are TGTGCCAGCAGGCCAATTACCACGATAGAGACAGATACGCAGTATTTT. The encoded protein is CASRPITTIETDTQYF.

The chain has TRBV12-5 and TRBJ2-3; D perhaps matches TRBD2 (6 bases). The CDR3 consists of 13 residues. The V end was cut by 7 bases, the J end by 0 bases, with 8 bases between. Germline V lookup: CDR1 LGHNT, CDR2 FRNRAP. CDR3 residues: CASVAESTDTQYF. The CDR3 DNA is TGTGCTAGTGTAGCGGAGAGCACAGATACGCAGTATTTT.

This chain uses TRBV4-3 with TRBJ1-2; weak D call: TRBD1 (5 bases). The CDR3 is 14 amino acids. Germline values: CDR1 LGHNA, CDR2 YSLEER. Trimming pared 0 bases from V and 5 bases from J, leaving 10 bases between. CDR3: CASSQDQTVYGYTF. The CDR3 region has the DNA TGCGCCAGCAGCCAAGATCAGACAGTTTATGGCTACACCTTC.

This clone came up a few times. This rearrangement joins TRBV27 to TRBJ1-5, with D tentatively TRBD1 (6 bases). Germline CDR1 is MNHEY and CDR2 is SMNVEV (reference sequence). Trimming cost V 5 bases and J 6 bases, with 17 bases left between them. This CDR3 is built from 15 residues. CDR3 region: CASSPNQGWGQPQHF. CDR3 sequence (DNA): TGTGCCAGCAGTCCTAACCAGGGGTGGGGTCAGCCCCAGCATTTT.

The sample holds a few counts of this clone. The genes are TRBV11-3 and TRBJ2-1, with a possible D match to TRBD2 (5 bases). This CDR3 has 15 residues. V lost 5 bases to trimming and J lost 4 bases, with 15 bases between them. The germline gives CDR1 SGHNT, CDR2 YENEEA. In DNA, the CDR3 is TGTGCCAGCAGCCCCTCTCCGGGATCGTACAATGAGCAGTTCTTC. This codes for CASSPSPGSYNEQFF.

V and J are TRBV5-1 and TRBJ2-3, with 13 bases identical to TRBD2. The germline CDR1 and CDR2 sequences are SGHRS and YFSETQ. V trimming: 3 bases; J trimming: 3 bases; junction bases outside the gene matches: 4. CDR3 length: 16 amino acids. The CDR3 region is CASSSTSGGTTDTQYF. CDR3 sequence (DNA): TGCGCCAGCAGCTCGACTAGCGGGGGGACTACAGATACGCAGTATTTT.

This sequence joins TRBV30 and TRBJ1-5; D gene uncertain. The germline V gene encodes CDR1 GTSNPN and CDR2 SVGIG (reference sequence). The CDR3 extends over 13 amino acids. Trimming removed 2 bases from V and 7 bases from J, with 12 bases in between. The CDR3 DNA reads as TGTGCCTGGAGTTTTAAGGCGGGACAGCCCCAGCATTTT. It translates to CAWSFKAGQPQHF.